The 11 T cell receptor beta chains reported below all come from one sample, sequenced in a study of T-cell memory formation after mild COVID-19. TCRdb re-derived calls from the 5' RACE reads in MiXCR, one entry per CDR3 protein. The sample shows about 350,000 distinct CDR3 sequences, 25% to 30% of them seen only once. The sample was PBMCs or a T cell subset sorted from them (not recorded which). The receptors shown here come from an adult woman who had mild COVID-19 (a few samples of this study predate the infection). Cell type and time point are not known.

The chain uses TRBV7-6 and TRBJ1-1; maybe TRBD1 (5 bases). Between the trimmed V and J ends, which lost 1 base and 7 bases, there was a span of 7 bases. The germline gives CDR1 SGHVS, CDR2 FNYEAQ. The CDR3 sequence is 12 residues long. DNA for the CDR3: TGTGCCAGCAGCTTAGATGGGGGTGAAGCTTTCTTT. It encodes CASSLDGGEAFF.

This clonotype was seen more than once but under ten times. This chain joins TRBV15 and TRBJ2-1; D is possibly TRBD2 (5 bases). Trimming took 0 bases from V and 8 from J, leaving 11 bases between them. CDR1 is LNHNV and CDR2 is YYDKDF in the germline V gene (reference sequence). The CDR3 covers 14 residues. CDR3 residues: CATSRDLVGDEQFF. CDR3 nucleotide sequence: TGTGCCACCAGCAGAGATCTAGTCGGGGATGAGCAGTTCTTC.

The genes are TRBV27 and TRBJ1-1; 11 bases fit TRBD1. V was clipped by 6 bases and J by 12 bases; unmatched bases: 9. CDR3 length equals 13 residues. In germline, CDR1 is MNHEY, CDR2 SMNVEV (reference sequence). CDR3 sequence: CASSHGQGAGPFF. The CDR3 coding sequence is TGTGCCAGCAGCCACGGACAGGGGGCCGGGCCTTTCTTT.

The V and J genes are TRBV28 and TRBJ1-2, with D perhaps matching TRBD1 (6 bases). The CDR3 length is 14 residues. Germline assignment: CDR1 MDHEN and CDR2 SYDVKM. Trimming took 1 base from V and 4 from J, leaving 10 bases between them. The CDR3 DNA follows: TGTGCCAGCAGTTTATTGCAGGGGCTCTATGGCTACACCTTC. Its protein is CASSLLQGLYGYTF.

This clonotype was seen many times. The chain is built from TRBV27 and TRBJ1-2; TRBD1 is a possible D gene (5 bases). Trimming left V 4 bases short and J 7 bases short, with 25 bases between. Germline V gene sequence: CDR1 MNHEY, CDR2 SMNVEV (reference sequence). The CDR3 sequence is 17 residues long. In nucleotides, the CDR3 is TGTGCCAGCAGTTCCATCTGGGAAGGGGATGAGATGGTTGGCTACACCTTC. Translation gives CASSSIWEGDEMVGYTF.

The rearrangement joins TRBV7-9 to TRBJ2-7; D gene unclear. Between the trimmed V and J ends, which lost 6 bases and 6 bases, there was a span of 12 bases. The CDR3 extends over 12 amino acids. Germline CDR1 is SEHNR and CDR2 is FQNEAQ (reference sequence). CDR3 bases: TGTGCCAGCAGTATTACGTCTACCGAGCAGTACTTC. Residues: CASSITSTEQYF.

In this sample, this clonotype turned up a few times. This chain joins TRBV6-6 and TRBJ1-2; weak D call: TRBD1 (5 bases). The CDR3 is 13 residues long. Deletions cut 9 bases from V and 5 bases from J, with 16 bases between. Per the germline V gene, CDR1 is MNHNY and CDR2 is SVGAGI (reference sequence). The CDR3 region has the DNA TGTGCCAGTACAGACGTAAGGGGATATGGCTACACCTTC. Translating it yields CASTDVRGYGYTF.

The V call is TRBV4-2, the J call TRBJ2-1; 7 nucleotides align to TRBD2. V lost 4 bases, J lost 7 bases, and 22 bases stayed unmatched. This CDR3 has 19 residues. Germline V gene lookup returns CDR1 LGHNA and CDR2 YNFKEQ. The CDR3 sequence: CASSLPPSQREGARNEQFF. The CDR3 nucleotides are TGTGCCAGCAGCCTCCCCCCGTCCCAGCGGGAAGGGGCCAGGAATGAGCAGTTCTTC.

This clonotype has only a few counts. This CDR3 is CSARSGTSTDTQYF. The CDR3, as DNA: TGCAGCGCCCGCTCTGGGACGAGCACAGATACGCAGTATTTT. The genes are TRBV29-1 and TRBJ2-3, with D perhaps given as TRBD1 or TRBD2 (5 bases each). The CDR3 runs 14 residues. Trimming left V 7 bases short and J 0 bases short, with 14 bases between. Germline CDR1 and CDR2: SQVTM and ANQGSEA.

The chain recombines TRBV6-2 or TRBV6-3 with TRBJ2-7; D might be TRBD1 (5 bases). CDR1 MNHEY and CDR2 SVGEGT come from the germline V gene. The ends were cut back, 0 bases at V and 0 bases at J, with 12 bases in the middle. The CDR3 sequence is 16 residues long. For the CDR3, the DNA is TGTGCCAGCAGTTACTCCCAGACAGAATACTCCTACGAGCAGTACTTC. Residues: CASSYSQTEYSYEQYF.

The rearrangement uses TRBV6-5 and TRBJ2-1, with TRBD2 matching 7 bases. With V trimmed by 0 bases and J by 9 bases, 2 bases remained unmatched. The CDR3 totals 13 residues. Germline CDR1 is MNHEY and CDR2 is SVGAGI. The CDR3 spells CASSYSSGGEQFF. CDR3 coding DNA: TGTGCCAGCAGTTACTCGTCGGGAGGTGAGCAGTTCTTC.